The rows below give T cell receptor beta chains drawn from one sample of a study of T cell repertoires in cytomegalovirus infection. TCRdb processed the reads anew with MiXCR; each CDR3 protein has one entry. The sample lists hundreds of thousands of distinct CDR3 sequences; 30% to 35% were seen once. These receptors are not linked to any known antigen. The sample here was cultured CD8+ T cells from PBMCs, taken from culture after CMV antigen stimulation. The origin of the receptors is a human donor in good health (CMV status not recorded). Some clones in this sample may be carry-over from other donors' samples. CDR3s include the opening cysteine and the closing phenylalanine or tryptophan. D genes are given only for firm matches. Clone sizes are given selectively: once, few, many, or a class where the clone is expanded.

j_call clone_size d_call v_call cdr3_length cdr3_nt cdr3_aa
TRBJ1-6 . TRBD1 TRBV7-6 15 TGTGCCAGCAGCCTGGACAGGGAATATAATTCACCCCTCCACTTT CASSLDREYNSPLHF
TRBJ1-3 . . TRBV6-5 14 TGTGCCAGCAGCGACGGTTTGTCTGGAAACACCATATATTTT CASSDGLSGNTIYF
TRBJ2-1 . . TRBV2 16 TGTGCCAGCCCTCTAGGGGAGGGGGCGGTCTACAATGAGCAGTTCTTC CASPLGEGAVYNEQFF
TRBJ2-3 . . TRBV6-1 15 TGTGCCACCAAACTTCGGGACACCGGCACAGATACGCAGTATTTT CATKLRDTGTDTQYF
TRBJ1-3 . . TRBV7-8 16 TGTGCCAGCAGCTTGACGGGGATAAGCTCTGGAAACACCATATATTTT CASSLTGISSGNTIYF
TRBJ2-7 . . TRBV19 13 TGTGCCAGTAGTCCTGCCAGGGACTACGAGCAGTACTTC CASSPARDYEQYF
TRBJ1-4 . . TRBV10-2 13 TGCGCCAGCGGGGCTGGGGGAGGAGAAAAACTGTTTTTT CASGAGGGEKLFF
TRBJ2-1 . . TRBV5-6 16 TGTGCCAGCAGCACCGTAAGAAAGGATGCCTACAATGAGCAGTTCTTC CASSTVRKDAYNEQFF
TRBJ1-2 once . TRBV7-9 13 TGTGCCAGCAGCTCCGGACACGCGGGTGGCTACACCTTC CASSSGHAGGYTF
TRBJ2-2 . . TRBV4-1 16 TGCGCCAGCAGCCAATCCCCCCCCGGGGAGGCCGGGGAGCTGTTTTTT CASSQSPPGEAGELFF
TRBJ1-5 . TRBD1 TRBV12-3/TRBV12-4 14 TGTGCCAGCAGCCTAGGGGGCAGTAATCAGCTCCAGCATTTT CASSLGGSNQLQHF
TRBJ2-5 . . TRBV5-1 15 TGCGCCAGCAGCCCCCTCGCTAGAAAGGAAGAGACCCAGTACTTC CASSPLARKEETQYF
TRBJ1-2 few . TRBV6-2/TRBV6-3 14 TGTGCCAGCAGTTATGGGACGGCGACCTATGGCTACACCTTC CASSYGTATYGYTF
TRBJ2-2 . TRBD2 TRBV4-3 17 TGCGCCAGCAGCCAGAACAAGGCACTAGCGGAAACCGGGGAGCTGTTTTTT CASSQNKALAETGELFF
TRBJ1-2 . . TRBV6-5 15 TGTGCCAGCAGTTACTCGGGGGATTCTACCTATGGCTACACCTTC CASSYSGDSTYGYTF
TRBJ2-1 few . TRBV4-1 13 TGCGCCAGCAGCCAAGTTAGGGGACGGGAGCAGTTCTTC CASSQVRGREQFF
TRBJ1-3 . . TRBV6-5 17 TGTGCCAGCAGTTACTCGGGCCTCACCGGCTCTGGAAACACCATATATTTT CASSYSGLTGSGNTIYF
TRBJ1-5 few . TRBV7-6 15 TGTGCCAGCAGCTCGGCCTTCAATAGCAATCAGCCCCAGCATTTT CASSSAFNSNQPQHF
TRBJ1-5 many . TRBV7-4 17 TGTGCCAGCCCCAAGGGGACAAAACCCTATAGCAATCAGCCCCAGCATTTT CASPKGTKPYSNQPQHF
TRBJ2-1 . . TRBV7-4 13 TGTGCCAGCAGCTATGACGGATACAATGAGCAGTTCTTC CASSYDGYNEQFF
TRBJ1-2 few TRBD1 TRBV6-1 15 TGTGCCAGCAGGGGGACAGCCTTTCTGAGGGATGGCTACACCTTC CASRGTAFLRDGYTF
TRBJ2-7 many . TRBV7-6 13 TGTGCCAGCAGCTTACACAAGAGGCACGAGCAGTACTTC CASSLHKRHEQYF
TRBJ1-1 . TRBD1 TRBV7-6 12 TGTACCAGCAGCCCGGGACAGGGTAGGGCTTTCTTT CTSSPGQGRAFF
TRBJ1-5 . . TRBV14 14 TGTGCCAGCAGCCAAGCGGGTCTCACTCAGCCCCAGCATTTT CASSQAGLTQPQHF
TRBJ2-5 . . TRBV27 14 TGTGCCAGCAGTTCCTTGGGCCATCAAGAGACCCAGTACTTC CASSSLGHQETQYF
TRBJ2-7 few . TRBV7-6 11 TGTGCCAGCAGCTTAGACTGGAGGCAGTACTTC CASSLDWRQYF
TRBJ2-1 few . TRBV6-5 14 TGTGCCAGCGCGGGGTGGGGGGCTTACAATGAGCAGTTCTTC CASAGWGAYNEQFF
TRBJ2-3 . TRBD2 TRBV24-1 16 TGTGCCACCAGTGTTGAGGGACTAGCAGGGGCAAATACGCAGTATTTT CATSVEGLAGANTQYF
TRBJ2-6 . . TRBV4-2 17 TGTGCCAGCAGCCAAGAAAATACTCTCCCTGGGGCCAACGTCCTGACTTTC CASSQENTLPGANVLTF
TRBJ1-2 few . TRBV27 15 TGTGCCAGCAGTTTATCGAAGGCAGGGAGTTATGGCTACACCTTC CASSLSKAGSYGYTF
TRBJ2-7 . . TRBV4-1 15 TGCGCCAGCAGCCAACCGGGACATTCCCCCTACGAGCAGTACTTC CASSQPGHSPYEQYF
TRBJ2-7 few TRBD2 TRBV7-2 17 TGTGCCAGCAGCTTAGGGACTAGCGGGGCCTCCGCCTACGAGCAGTACTTC CASSLGTSGASAYEQYF
TRBJ2-2 . . TRBV3-1 12 TGTGCCAGCAGCCAAGAAGGAGGGGAGCTGTTTTTT CASSQEGGELFF
TRBJ2-7 . . TRBV25-1 13 TGTGCCAGCAGTGTCTCGGGGCCCTACGAGCAGTACTTC CASSVSGPYEQYF
TRBJ1-1 many . TRBV7-8 15 TGTGCCAGCAGCTTCCGAAGGACCGAGAACACTGAAGCTTTCTTT CASSFRRTENTEAFF
TRBJ1-2 . . TRBV27 12 TGTGCCAGCAGTTTATCGGACCAGTACTACACCTTC CASSLSDQYYTF
TRBJ2-2 . . TRBV19 15 TGTGCCAGTAGTATAGGGACTACGCCCACCGGGGAGCTGTTTTTT CASSIGTTPTGELFF
TRBJ2-2 . . TRBV19 15 TGTGCCAGTAGTATCGGGCAGGGGAACACCGGGGAGCTGTTTTTT CASSIGQGNTGELFF
TRBJ2-5 . . TRBV29-1 10 TGCAGCGTTGAGGAGGAGACCCAGTACTTC CSVEEETQYF
TRBJ2-3 . . TRBV5-1 14 TGCGCCAGCAGCTTGGGACTAGATGGAGATACGCAGTATTTT CASSLGLDGDTQYF
TRBJ2-1 . TRBD2 TRBV4-1 16 TGCGCCAGCAGCCAAGGCATTAGCGGGAAGAACAATGAGCAGTTCTTC CASSQGISGKNNEQFF
TRBJ1-4 many . TRBV28 15 TGTGCCAGCAGTTCTAGACAGGCAACTAATGAAAAACTGTTTTTT CASSSRQATNEKLFF
TRBJ2-1 . . TRBV19 13 TGTGCCAGTAGTACCCTTGGGGGTAAGGAGCAGTTCTTC CASSTLGGKEQFF
TRBJ2-7 . TRBD2 TRBV7-9 14 TGTGCCAGCAGCCTCGGGACTAGCGGGAGCGAGCAGTACTTC CASSLGTSGSEQYF
TRBJ1-2 . . TRBV11-2 19 TGTGCCAGCAGCTTAGTGGTTCGGACAGACCCTGCGGAGTCGTATGGCTACACCTTC CASSLVVRTDPAESYGYTF
TRBJ2-7 many . TRBV7-2 16 TGTGCCAGCAGCTTAGCGGATAGCGGCTTAACCTACGAGCAGTACTTC CASSLADSGLTYEQYF
TRBJ2-3 many . TRBV27 14 TGTGCCAGCAGTTCAGGGACACTTACAGATACGCAGTATTTT CASSSGTLTDTQYF
TRBJ2-1 once . TRBV27 15 TGTGCCAGCAGTTTATTAGGGTCCTGGGACAATGAGCAGTTCTTC CASSLLGSWDNEQFF
TRBJ2-1 . TRBD1 TRBV15 16 TGTGCCACCAGCAGAGGAAGCCGGGACAGGAACAATGAGCAGTTCTTC CATSRGSRDRNNEQFF
TRBJ2-2 . . TRBV7-2 15 TGTGCCAGCAGCTTGTGGTCTCTGAACACCGGGGAGCTGTTTTTT CASSLWSLNTGELFF
TRBJ1-5 medium-sized TRBD1 TRBV20-1 13 TGCAGTGCGACGCAGGGGGTAAATCAGCCCCAGCATTTT CSATQGVNQPQHF
TRBJ2-5 . . TRBV6-5 14 TGTGCCAGCAGTCCCGGACGGCCGGAAGAGACCCAGTACTTC CASSPGRPEETQYF
TRBJ1-3 few . TRBV4-3 15 TGCGCCAGCAGCCAAGATTCGAACTCTGGAAACACCATATATTTT CASSQDSNSGNTIYF
TRBJ2-7 . . TRBV13 14 TGTGCCAGCAGCTTAGGCAGGGGTTCCCACGAGCAGTACTTC CASSLGRGSHEQYF
TRBJ1-6 . TRBD1 TRBV7-8 17 TGTGCCAGCAGCTTAGAGACAGGGAACTATTATAATTCACCCCTCCACTTT CASSLETGNYYNSPLHF
TRBJ1-2 . . TRBV9 14 TGTGCCAGCAGCCCCGTCCCTCAGGACTATGGCTACACCTTC CASSPVPQDYGYTF
TRBJ2-1 many TRBD2 TRBV7-2 16 TGTGCCAGCAGCTTAAAAAGGTCGGGGGGGGACAATGAGCAGTTCTTC CASSLKRSGGDNEQFF
TRBJ1-2 few TRBD1 TRBV27 14 TGTGCCAGCAGTTTATCAGGGGGCCGCCATGGCTACACCTTC CASSLSGGRHGYTF
TRBJ1-3 . . TRBV14 16 TGTGCCAGCAGCCAGAACGGCCTGGTGTTCGGAAACACCATATATTTT CASSQNGLVFGNTIYF